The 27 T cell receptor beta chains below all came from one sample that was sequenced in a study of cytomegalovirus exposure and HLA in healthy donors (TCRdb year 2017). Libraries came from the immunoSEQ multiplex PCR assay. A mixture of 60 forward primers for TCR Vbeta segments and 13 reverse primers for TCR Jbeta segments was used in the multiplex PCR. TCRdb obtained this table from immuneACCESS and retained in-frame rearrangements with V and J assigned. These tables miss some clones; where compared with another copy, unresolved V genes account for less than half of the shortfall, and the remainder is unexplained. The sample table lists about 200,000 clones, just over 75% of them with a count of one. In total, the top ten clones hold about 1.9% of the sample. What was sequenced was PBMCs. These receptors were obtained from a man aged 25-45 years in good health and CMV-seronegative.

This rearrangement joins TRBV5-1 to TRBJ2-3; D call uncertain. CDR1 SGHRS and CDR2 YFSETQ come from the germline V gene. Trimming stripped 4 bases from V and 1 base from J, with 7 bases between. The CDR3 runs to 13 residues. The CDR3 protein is CASSPEGTDTQYF. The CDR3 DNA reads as TGCGCCAGCAGCCCCGAGGGCACAGATACGCAGTATTTT.

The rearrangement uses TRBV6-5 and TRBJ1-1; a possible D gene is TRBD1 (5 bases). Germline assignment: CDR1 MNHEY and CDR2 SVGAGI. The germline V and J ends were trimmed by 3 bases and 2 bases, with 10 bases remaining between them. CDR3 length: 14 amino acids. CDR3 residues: CASSYQGTNTEAFF. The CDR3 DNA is TGTGCCAGCAGTTATCAGGGAACAAACACTGAAGCTTTCTTT.

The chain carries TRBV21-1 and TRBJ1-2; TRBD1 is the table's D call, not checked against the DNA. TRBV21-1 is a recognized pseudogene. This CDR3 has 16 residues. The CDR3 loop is CASSVRDREVNYGYTF. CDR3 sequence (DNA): TGTGCCAGCAGCGTCCGGGACAGGGAGGTTAACTATGGCTACACCTTC.

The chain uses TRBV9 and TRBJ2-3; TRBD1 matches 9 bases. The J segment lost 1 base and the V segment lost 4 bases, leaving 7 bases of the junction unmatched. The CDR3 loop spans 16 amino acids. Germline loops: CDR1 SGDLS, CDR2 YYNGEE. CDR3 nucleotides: TGTGCCAGCAGCACGAGGACAGGGGCTGGCACAGATACGCAGTATTTT. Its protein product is CASSTRTGAGTDTQYF.

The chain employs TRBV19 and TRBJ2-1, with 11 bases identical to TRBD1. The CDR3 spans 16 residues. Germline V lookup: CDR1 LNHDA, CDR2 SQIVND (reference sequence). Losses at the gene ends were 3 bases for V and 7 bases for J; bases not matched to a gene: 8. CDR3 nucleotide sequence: TGTGCCAGTAGTATTTTAATGGGACAGGGGGGAAATGAGCAGTTCTTC. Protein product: CASSILMGQGGNEQFF.

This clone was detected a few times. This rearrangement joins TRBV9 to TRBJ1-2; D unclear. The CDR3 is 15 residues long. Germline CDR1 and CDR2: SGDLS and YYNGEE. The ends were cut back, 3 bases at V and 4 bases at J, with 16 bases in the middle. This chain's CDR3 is CASSANPTSGYGYTF. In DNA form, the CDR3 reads TGTGCCAGCAGCGCAAACCCCACCTCGGGCTATGGCTACACCTTC. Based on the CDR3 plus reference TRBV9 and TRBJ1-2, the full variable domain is DSGVTQTPKHLITATGQRVTLRCSPRSGDLSVYWYQQSLDQGLQFLIQYYNGEERAKGNILERFSAQQFPDLHSELNLSSLELGDSALYFCASSANPTSGYGYTFGSGTRLTVV.

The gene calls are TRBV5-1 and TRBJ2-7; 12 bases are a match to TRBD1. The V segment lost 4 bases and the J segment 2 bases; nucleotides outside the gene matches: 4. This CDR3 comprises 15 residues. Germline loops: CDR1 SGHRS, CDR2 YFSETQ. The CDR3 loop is CASSVGTGGPYEQYF. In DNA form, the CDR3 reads TGCGCCAGCAGCGTAGGGACAGGGGGCCCCTACGAGCAGTACTTC.

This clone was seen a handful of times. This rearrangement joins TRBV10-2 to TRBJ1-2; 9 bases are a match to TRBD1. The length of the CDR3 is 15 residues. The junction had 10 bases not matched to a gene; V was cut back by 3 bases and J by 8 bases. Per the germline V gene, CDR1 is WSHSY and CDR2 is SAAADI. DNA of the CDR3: TGCGCCAGCAGTGACCCGGGACAGGGAGATTTCGGCTACACCTTC. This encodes CASSDPGQGDFGYTF.

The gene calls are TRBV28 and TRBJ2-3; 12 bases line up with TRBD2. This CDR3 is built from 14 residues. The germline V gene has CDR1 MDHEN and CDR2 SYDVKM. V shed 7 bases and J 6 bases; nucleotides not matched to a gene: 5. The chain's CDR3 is CASKTSGSLDTQYF. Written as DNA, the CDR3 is TGTGCCAGCAAGACTAGCGGGAGTCTCGATACGCAGTATTTT.

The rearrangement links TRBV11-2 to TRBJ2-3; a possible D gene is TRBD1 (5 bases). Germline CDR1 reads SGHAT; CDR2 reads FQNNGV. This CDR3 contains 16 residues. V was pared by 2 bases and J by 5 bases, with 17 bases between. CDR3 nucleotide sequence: TGTGCCAGCAGCTTACGACCGGCCAGGGTGGGAGATACGCAGTATTTT. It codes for CASSLRPARVGDTQYF.

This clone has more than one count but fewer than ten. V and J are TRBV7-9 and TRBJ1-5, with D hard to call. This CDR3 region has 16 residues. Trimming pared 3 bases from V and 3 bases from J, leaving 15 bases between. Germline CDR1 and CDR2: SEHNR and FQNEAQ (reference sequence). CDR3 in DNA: TGTGCCAGCAGCTTGGATCTCGGAGGGCCCAATCAGCCCCAGCATTTT. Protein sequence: CASSLDLGGPNQPQHF.

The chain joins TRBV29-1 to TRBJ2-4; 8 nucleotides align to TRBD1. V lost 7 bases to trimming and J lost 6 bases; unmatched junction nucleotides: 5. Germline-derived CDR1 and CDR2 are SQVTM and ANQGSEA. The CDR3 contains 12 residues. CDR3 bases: TGCAGCGCCGGAGGACAGGGAAACATTCAGTACTTC. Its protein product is CSAGGQGNIQYF.

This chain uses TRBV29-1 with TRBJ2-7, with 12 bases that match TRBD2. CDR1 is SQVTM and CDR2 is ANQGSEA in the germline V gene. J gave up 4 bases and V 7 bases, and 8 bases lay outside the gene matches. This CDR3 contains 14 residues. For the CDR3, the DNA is TGCAGCGCCACTCTAGCGGGAGGGTTATACGAGCAGTACTTC. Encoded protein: CSATLAGGLYEQYF.

The CDR3 DNA follows: TGTGCCAGCAGTTGGGGACTAGCGGGAGTCGGGCAGTTCTTC. It encodes CASSWGLAGVGQFF. This sequence joins TRBV28 and TRBJ2-1; 14 nucleotides line up with TRBD2. J gave up 12 bases and V 4 bases, and 5 bases lay outside the gene matches. This CDR3 has 14 amino acids. Germline-derived CDR1 and CDR2 are MDHEN and SYDVKM.

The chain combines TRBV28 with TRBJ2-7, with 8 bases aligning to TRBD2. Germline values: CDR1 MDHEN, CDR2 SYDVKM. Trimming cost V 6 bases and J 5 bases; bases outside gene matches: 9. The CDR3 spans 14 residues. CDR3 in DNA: TGTGCCAGCAGCCACGGGCGGGGGGCCCACGAGCAGTACTTC. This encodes CASSHGRGAHEQYF.

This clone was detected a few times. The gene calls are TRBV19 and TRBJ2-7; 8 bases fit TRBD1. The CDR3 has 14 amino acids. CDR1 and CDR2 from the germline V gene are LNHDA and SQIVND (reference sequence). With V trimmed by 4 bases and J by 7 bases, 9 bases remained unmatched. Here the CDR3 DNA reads TGTGCCAGTAGTACCGACAGGGGTTCGGGGGAGCAGTACTTC. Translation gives CASSTDRGSGEQYF.

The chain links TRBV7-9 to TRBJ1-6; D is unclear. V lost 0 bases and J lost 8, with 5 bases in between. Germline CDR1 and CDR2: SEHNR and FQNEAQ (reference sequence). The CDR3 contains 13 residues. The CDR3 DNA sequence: TGTGCCAGCAGCTTAGCGGGCGATTCACCCCTCCACTTT. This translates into CASSLAGDSPLHF.

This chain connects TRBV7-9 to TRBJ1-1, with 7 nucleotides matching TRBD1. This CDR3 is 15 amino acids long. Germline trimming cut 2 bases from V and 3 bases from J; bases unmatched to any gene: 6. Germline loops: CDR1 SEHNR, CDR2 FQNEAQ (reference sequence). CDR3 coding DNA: TGTGCCAGCAGCTTAACTACAGGGGTGGACACTGAAGCTTTCTTT. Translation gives CASSLTTGVDTEAFF.

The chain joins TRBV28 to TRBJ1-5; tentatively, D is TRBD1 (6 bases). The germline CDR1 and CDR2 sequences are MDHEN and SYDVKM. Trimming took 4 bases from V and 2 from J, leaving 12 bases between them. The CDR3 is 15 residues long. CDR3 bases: TGTGCCAGCAGTTCCCCGGACAGTCGCAATCAGCCCCAGCATTTT. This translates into CASSSPDSRNQPQHF.

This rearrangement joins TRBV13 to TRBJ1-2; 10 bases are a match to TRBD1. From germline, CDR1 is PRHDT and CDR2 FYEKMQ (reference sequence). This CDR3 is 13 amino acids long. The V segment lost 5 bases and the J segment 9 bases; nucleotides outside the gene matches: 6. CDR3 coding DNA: TGTGCCAGCAGCCTGACAGGGGGCTTTCGCTACACCTTC. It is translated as CASSLTGGFRYTF.

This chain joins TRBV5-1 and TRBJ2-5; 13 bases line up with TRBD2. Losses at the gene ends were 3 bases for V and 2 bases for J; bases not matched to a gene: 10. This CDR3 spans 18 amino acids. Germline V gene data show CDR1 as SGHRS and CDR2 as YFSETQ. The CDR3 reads CASSWTSGSSEPQETQYF. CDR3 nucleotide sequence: TGCGCCAGCAGCTGGACTAGCGGGAGTTCGGAACCTCAAGAGACCCAGTACTTC.

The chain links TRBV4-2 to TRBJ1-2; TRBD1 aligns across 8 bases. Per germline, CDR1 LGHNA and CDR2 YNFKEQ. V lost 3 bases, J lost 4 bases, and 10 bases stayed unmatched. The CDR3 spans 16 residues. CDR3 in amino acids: CASSQGSGTGAYGYTF. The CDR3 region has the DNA TGTGCCAGCAGCCAGGGGAGCGGGACAGGAGCCTATGGCTACACCTTC.

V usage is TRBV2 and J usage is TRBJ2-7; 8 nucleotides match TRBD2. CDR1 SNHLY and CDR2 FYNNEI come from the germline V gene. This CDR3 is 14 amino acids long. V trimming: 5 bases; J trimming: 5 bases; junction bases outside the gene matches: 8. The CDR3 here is CASSFTGTRNEQYF. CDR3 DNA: TGTGCCAGCAGTTTTACCGGGACTAGGAACGAGCAGTACTTC.

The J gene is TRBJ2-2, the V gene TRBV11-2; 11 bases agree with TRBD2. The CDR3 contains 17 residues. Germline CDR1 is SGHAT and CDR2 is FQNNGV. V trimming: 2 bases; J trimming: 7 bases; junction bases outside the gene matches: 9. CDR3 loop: CASSLIIAGGPIGELFF. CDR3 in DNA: TGTGCCAGCAGCTTAATCATAGCGGGAGGGCCAATCGGGGAGCTGTTTTTT.

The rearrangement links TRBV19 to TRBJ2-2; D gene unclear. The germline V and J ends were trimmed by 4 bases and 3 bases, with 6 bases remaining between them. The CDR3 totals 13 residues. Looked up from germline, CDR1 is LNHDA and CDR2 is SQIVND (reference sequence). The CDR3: CASSTTHTGELFF. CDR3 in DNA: TGTGCCAGTAGTACAACACACACCGGGGAGCTGTTTTTT.

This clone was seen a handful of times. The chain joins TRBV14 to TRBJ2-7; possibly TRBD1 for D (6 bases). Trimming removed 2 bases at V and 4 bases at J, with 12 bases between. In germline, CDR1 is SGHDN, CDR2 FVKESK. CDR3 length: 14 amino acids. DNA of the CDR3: TGTGCCAGCAGCCAAACAGGGATCGGGTACGAGCAGTACTTC. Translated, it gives CASSQTGIGYEQYF.

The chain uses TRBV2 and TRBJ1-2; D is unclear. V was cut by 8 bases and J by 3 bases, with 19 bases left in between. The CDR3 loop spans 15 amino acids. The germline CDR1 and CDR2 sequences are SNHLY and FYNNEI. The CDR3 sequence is CASSGSQDHDYGYTF. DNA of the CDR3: TGTGCCAGCTCGGGATCGCAGGATCACGACTATGGCTACACCTTC.